A selection of T cell receptor beta chains follows, all from one sample in a study of vaccination effects on CD4 cells after COVID-19. Profiling relied on immunoSEQ multiplex PCR, and the TCRdb table lists in-frame clones only, not all of them. The table has 75,000 or so clones, more than 60% seen once. The antigens for these receptors are not known. The sequenced sample was CD4+ T cells from PBMCs cultured with HCoV-OC43 spike peptides, obtained after COVID-19 vaccination. Receptor source: a human donor who received a COVID-19 vaccine. Each CDR3 is given with its conserved first and last residue. Fields, in order: D gene, J gene, V gene, clone size, CDR3 protein, CDR3 DNA. D genes are given only for firm matches. Size is stated for part of the rows, as once, few or many counts, or as a class when the clone is expanded.

- | TRBJ2-2 | TRBV3-1/TRBV3-2 | - | CASTGPRTGELFF | TGTGCCAGCACCGGGCCGAGAACCGGGGAGCTGTTTTTT
TRBD1 | TRBJ1-5 | TRBV27 | - | CASSPSGVDRFNQPQHF | TGTGCCAGCAGTCCGTCCGGGGTGGACAGGTTCAATCAGCCCCAGCATTTT
- | TRBJ1-3 | TRBV6-5 | - | CASSIYGGGNTIYF | TGTGCCAGCAGTATCTACGGGGGGGGAAACACCATATATTTT
TRBD2 | TRBJ2-3 | TRBV18 | - | CASSPGLEIDTQYF | TGTGCCAGCTCCCCGGGACTAGAAATAGATACGCAGTATTTT
TRBD1 | TRBJ1-6 | TRBV19 | - | CASSPKTGGSSPLHF | TGTGCCAGTAGTCCAAAGACAGGGGGCAGTTCACCCCTCCACTTT
- | TRBJ1-5 | TRBV7-9 | few | CASSRWGRTYSNQPQHF | TGTGCCAGCAGCCGTTGGGGGCGGACTTATAGCAATCAGCCCCAGCATTTT
- | TRBJ1-6 | TRBV6-1 | - | CASSEGWTSFSPLHF | TGTGCCAGCAGTGAAGGCTGGACAAGTTTCTCACCCCTCCACTTT
- | TRBJ1-1 | TRBV7-9 | - | CASSLPRGANTEAFF | TGTGCCAGCAGCTTACCGAGGGGCGCGAACACTGAAGCTTTCTTT
- | TRBJ2-1 | TRBV11-2 | once | CASSLDRVYPYNEQFF | TGTGCCAGCAGCTTAGATAGGGTCTACCCCTACAATGAGCAGTTCTTC
- | TRBJ2-3 | TRBV6-5 | - | CASSYGGAASTDTQYF | TGTGCCAGCAGTTACGGCGGGGCTGCTAGCACAGATACGCAGTATTTT
TRBD1 | TRBJ1-3 | TRBV4-1 | - | CASSQEGGQGGVKAGNTIYF | TGCGCCAGCAGCCAAGAGGGGGGGCAGGGGGGAGTTAAGGCTGGAAACACCATATATTTT
- | TRBJ1-4 | TRBV18 | - | CASSSAGMGQEKLFF | TGTGCCAGCTCGTCCGCGGGAATGGGCCAAGAAAAACTGTTTTTT